This passage covers 21 T cell receptor beta chains from one sample sequenced in a study of T-cell reconstitution after alpha-beta-depleted transplantation in children. It was with unique molecular identifiers that the TCRbeta library was prepared. One entry per CDR3 protein, called by TCRdb with MiXCR from the PCR reads. The repertoire holds some 190,000 distinct CDR3 sequences, around 10% seen once, with about 13% in the top ten. Specimen: PBMCs, collected before TCRalphabeta/CD19-depleted stem cell transplant. These receptors originate from a boy aged 2 to 10 with acute myeloid leukemia, due to receive a stem cell transplant.

This clonotype was recorded many times. J is TRBJ1-3 and V is TRBV12-3 or TRBV12-4; a possible D gene is TRBD1 (6 bases). V shed 6 bases and J shed 0 bases, with 12 bases lying between them. CDR3 length: 15 residues. The CDR3 loop is CASSLTGFSGNTIYF. The CDR3, as DNA: TGTGCCAGCAGCCTGACAGGCTTCTCTGGAAACACCATATATTTT.

This clonotype was seen ten or more times. The rearrangement links TRBV12-3 or TRBV12-4 to TRBJ2-1; D uncertain. The CDR3 has 15 residues. Trimming removed 6 bases from V and 7 bases from J, with 19 bases in between. The CDR3 here is CASSLTADQWNEQFF. The DNA of the CDR3 is TGTGCCAGCAGCTTAACCGCGGACCAATGGAATGAGCAGTTCTTC.

Concerning this clonotype: The junction and the germline gene differ at one end; a read error may be behind it. This chain uses TRBV20-1 with TRBJ2-1; the match to TRBD2 covers 16 bases. The length of the CDR3 is 18 residues. Germline V CDR1 and CDR2: DFQATT, SNEGSKA (reference sequence). The CDR3 loop is CCARAGTSGRATYNEQFF. The DNA of the CDR3 is TGCTGTGCTAGAGCCGGGACTAGCGGGAGGGCCACCTACAATGAGCAGTTCTTC.

This clonotype was seen at least ten times. The rearrangement joins TRBV6-2 or TRBV6-3 to TRBJ2-7; TRBD1 agrees at 12 bases. Looked up from germline, CDR1 is MNHEY and CDR2 is SVGEGT. The CDR3 is 14 residues long. V gave up 5 bases and J gave up 5 bases; unmatched junction bases: 4. The CDR3: CASSPGTGGDEQYF. The CDR3 DNA reads as TGTGCCAGCAGTCCCGGGACAGGGGGCGACGAGCAGTACTTC.

This clonotype has just one count. A much more abundant neighbour one base away suggests this may be a read error. This sequence joins TRBV7-9 and TRBJ2-1, with no clear D. Germline loops: CDR1 SEHNR, CDR2 FQNEAQ (reference sequence). The CDR3 totals 15 residues. V dropped 5 bases and J dropped 6 bases, with 17 bases sitting between them. The CDR3 is CASSPTNPVFNEQFF. As DNA, the CDR3 is TGTGCCAGCAGCCCAACTAACCCGGTCTTCAATGAGCAGTTCTTC.

Ten or more counts support this clonotype. This chain connects TRBV27 to TRBJ1-3, with D tentatively TRBD1 (5 bases). Per the germline V gene, CDR1 is MNHEY and CDR2 is SMNVEV (reference sequence). Trimming left V 9 bases short and J 4 bases short, with 16 bases between. The CDR3 totals 14 residues. Here the CDR3 DNA reads TGTGCCAGTCGACCCCAGGGCCGCGGAAACACCATATATTTT. Its translation is CASRPQGRGNTIYF.

This clonotype was observed at least ten times. This sequence joins TRBV4-1 and TRBJ2-1; D is uncertain. The CDR3 totals 15 residues. The V and J ends lost 0 bases and 2 bases respectively, with 8 bases between them. Germline V gives CDR1 MGHRA, CDR2 YSYEKL. The CDR3 nucleotides read TGCGCCAGCAGCCAAGATGGGCAACCCTACAATGAGCAGTTCTTC. Translated: CASSQDGQPYNEQFF.

This clonotype was counted many times. The rearrangement uses TRBV15 and TRBJ1-1; D uncertain. The CDR3 contains 14 residues. CDR1 and CDR2 (germline): LNHNV, YYDKDF (reference sequence). Deletions cut 4 bases from V and 0 bases from J, with 9 bases between. The CDR3 DNA sequence: TGTGCCACCAGCATCCCAGGTCTGAACACTGAAGCTTTCTTT. Translated: CATSIPGLNTEAFF.

This clonotype showed up many times. The V and J genes are TRBV4-1 and TRBJ2-7; D is possibly TRBD1 (7 bases). Germline CDR1 is MGHRA and CDR2 is YSYEKL. This CDR3 is 14 amino acids long. The germline V and J ends were trimmed by 5 bases and 2 bases, with 13 bases remaining between them. The CDR3 DNA follows: TGCGCCAGCAGCTCCGCGGGACAGACCTACGAGCAGTACTTC. Its translation is CASSSAGQTYEQYF.

The genes are TRBV3-1 and TRBJ2-3, with TRBD2 matching 15 bases. The CDR3 spans 18 residues. The V gene's germline CDR1 is LGHDT and CDR2 YNNKEL (reference sequence). V lost 11 bases, J lost 3 bases, and 15 bases stayed unmatched. In DNA form, the CDR3 reads TGTGCCTTCTGCCCTGGACTAGCGGGGGGGCCCATGACAGATACGCAGTATTTT. Translated: CAFCPGLAGGPMTDTQYF.

The chain employs TRBV4-2 and TRBJ2-5; D is unclear. Trimming removed 10 bases from V and 0 bases from J, with 21 bases in between. Germline V gene data show CDR1 as LGHNA and CDR2 as YNFKEQ. The CDR3 is 16 residues long. Here the CDR3 DNA reads TGTGCCATCGGCCCCGGGCTCCTCTCCTACCAAGAGACCCAGTACTTC. Protein sequence: CAIGPGLLSYQETQYF.

This clonotype showed up many times. The V and J genes are TRBV2 and TRBJ2-1; 10 nucleotides align to TRBD2. The CDR3 is made up of 15 amino acids. V dropped 5 bases and J dropped 4; count of bases not matched to a gene: 5. The germline CDR1 and CDR2 sequences are SNHLY and FYNNEI. The CDR3 region is CASSLAGDIYNEQFF. The CDR3 DNA reads as TGTGCCAGCAGTCTAGCGGGAGACATTTACAATGAGCAGTTCTTC.

This clonotype was observed many times. The chain carries TRBV18 and TRBJ1-1; D is perhaps TRBD1 (5 bases). Germline V gene lookup returns CDR1 KGHSH and CDR2 LQKENI. Trimming pared 6 bases from V and 1 base from J, leaving 15 bases between. This CDR3 has 15 residues. CDR3 DNA: TGTGCCAGCTCCTCGAAAAGGGGCGAGAACACTGAAGCTTTCTTT. This encodes CASSSKRGENTEAFF.

This clonotype appeared many times. The chain is built from TRBV20-1 and TRBJ2-7; 9 nucleotides align to TRBD2. V gave up 5 bases and J gave up 0 bases; unmatched junction bases: 5. Germline assignment: CDR1 DFQATT and CDR2 SNEGSKA (reference sequence). CDR3 length: 14 residues. As DNA, the CDR3 is TGCAGTGCTGCCAGCGGGGGGAGCTCCTACGAGCAGTACGTC. Amino acids: CSAASGGSSYEQYV.

This clonotype was counted many times. The genes are TRBV7-2 and TRBJ2-7, with D unclear. CDR3 length equals 13 residues. V lost 1 base and J lost 7, with 11 bases in between. Germline V gene sequence: CDR1 SGHTA, CDR2 FQGNSA. The DNA of the CDR3 is TGTGCCAGCAGCTTAGGGCCTCAACGGGAGCAGTACGTC. Protein: CASSLGPQREQYV.

This clonotype was picked up many times. The V call is TRBV25-1, the J call TRBJ2-7; D may correspond to TRBD1 or TRBD2 (6 bases each). V was clipped by 6 bases and J by 2 bases, with 11 bases between them. The CDR3 has 13 residues. The V gene's germline CDR1 is MGHDK and CDR2 SYGVNS. CDR3 sequence (DNA): TGTGCCAGCAGAGGGGGGTTTGCCTACGAGCAGTACTTC. Translation gives CASRGGFAYEQYF.

This clonotype occurred many times. The chain combines TRBV20-1 with TRBJ2-7; TRBD2 might be the D (5 bases). The CDR3 spans 14 residues. Germline CDR1 is DFQATT and CDR2 is SNEGSKA (reference sequence). V was trimmed by 3 bases and J by 3 bases, leaving 15 bases between them. This chain's CDR3 is CSASHQNRGYEQYF. The CDR3 nucleotides read TGCAGTGCTAGTCACCAAAACCGGGGCTACGAGCAGTACTTC.

Many counts were recorded for this clonotype. This sequence joins TRBV12-3 or TRBV12-4 and TRBJ1-1, with no clear D. This CDR3 has 12 residues. The germline V and J ends were trimmed by 6 bases and 3 bases, with 8 bases remaining between them. The chain's CDR3 is CASSYTYTEAFF. CDR3 sequence (DNA): TGTGCCAGCAGCTACACGTACACTGAAGCTTTCTTT.

This clonotype was counted ten times or more. The V gene is TRBV28, the J gene TRBJ2-7, with D tentatively TRBD1 (6 bases). Germline CDR1 reads MDHEN; CDR2 reads SYDVKM. Trimming pared 4 bases from V and 2 bases from J, leaving 15 bases between. This CDR3 comprises 15 residues. DNA of the CDR3: TGTGCCAGCAGTTCGGTTCGGGACACTCCCTACGAGCAGTACTTC. Its protein product is CASSSVRDTPYEQYF.

This clonotype was recorded at least ten times. The chain employs TRBV7-9 and TRBJ1-2; 10 bases align to TRBD1. V gave up 2 bases and J gave up 8 bases; unmatched junction bases: 5. The CDR3 has 14 residues. Germline V lookup: CDR1 SEHNR, CDR2 FQNEAQ (reference sequence). This CDR3 is CASSLRGTGEGYTF. DNA of the CDR3: TGTGCCAGCAGCTTAAGGGGGACAGGGGAAGGCTACACCTTC.

This clonotype came up many times. This rearrangement joins TRBV20-1 to TRBJ2-1, with 9 bases identical to TRBD2. V trimming: 3 bases; J trimming: 7 bases; junction bases outside the gene matches: 10. The CDR3 runs 15 residues. Germline CDR1 DFQATT, CDR2 SNEGSKA (reference sequence). In nucleotides, the CDR3 is TGCAGTGCTAGCCCCCACCAGCGGGGGGTGAATGAGCAGTTCTTC. It specifies CSASPHQRGVNEQFF.